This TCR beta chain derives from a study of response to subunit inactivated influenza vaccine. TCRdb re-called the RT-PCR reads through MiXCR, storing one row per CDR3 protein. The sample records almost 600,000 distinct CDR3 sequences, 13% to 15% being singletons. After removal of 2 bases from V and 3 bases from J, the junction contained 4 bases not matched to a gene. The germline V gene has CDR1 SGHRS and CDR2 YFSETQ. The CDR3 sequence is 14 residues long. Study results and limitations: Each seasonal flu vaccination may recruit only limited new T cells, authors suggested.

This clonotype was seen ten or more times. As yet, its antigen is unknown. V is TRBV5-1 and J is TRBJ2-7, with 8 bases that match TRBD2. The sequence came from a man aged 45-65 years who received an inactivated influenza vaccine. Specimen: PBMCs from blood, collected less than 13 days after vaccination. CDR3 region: CASSLLAENYEQYF. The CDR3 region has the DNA TGCGCCAGCAGCTTACTAGCGGAGAACTACGAGCAGTACTTC.